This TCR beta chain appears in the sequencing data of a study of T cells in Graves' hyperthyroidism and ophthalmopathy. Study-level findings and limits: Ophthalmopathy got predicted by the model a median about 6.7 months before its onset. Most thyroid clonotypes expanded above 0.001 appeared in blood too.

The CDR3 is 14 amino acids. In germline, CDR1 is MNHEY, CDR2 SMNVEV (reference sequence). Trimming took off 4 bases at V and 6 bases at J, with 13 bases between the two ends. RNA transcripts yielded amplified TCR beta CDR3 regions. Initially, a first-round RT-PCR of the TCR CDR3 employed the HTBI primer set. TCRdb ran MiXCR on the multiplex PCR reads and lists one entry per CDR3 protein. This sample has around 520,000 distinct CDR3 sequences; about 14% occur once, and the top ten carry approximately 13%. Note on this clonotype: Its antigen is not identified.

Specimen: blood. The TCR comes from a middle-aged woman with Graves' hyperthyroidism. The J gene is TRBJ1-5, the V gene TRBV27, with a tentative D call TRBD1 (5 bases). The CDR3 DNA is TGTGCCAGCAGTTCCCGTGGGGCGGGTCAGCCCCAGCATTTT. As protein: CASSSRGAGQPQHF.